Listed below are T cell receptor beta chains from one sample, sequenced in a study of cytomegalovirus exposure and HLA in healthy donors. Generated by immunoSEQ multiplex PCR, the TCRdb table keeps only in-frame clones and is missing some. The sample shows 150,000 to 200,000 clones, roughly 84% of them seen only once. Sequencing input: PBMCs. The receptor set was obtained from a man between 18 and 29 years old in good health and CMV-seronegative. Both conserved end residues are part of each CDR3. A D gene is named only where the DNA matches it firmly.

V gene	J gene	D gene	CDR3 DNA	CDR3 protein
TRBV19	TRBJ2-7	TRBD2	TGTGCCAGTAGTCCTGGCTCTAGCGGGACCTACGAGCAGTACTTC	CASSPGSSGTYEQYF
TRBV11-2	TRBJ2-3	TRBD2	TGTGCCAGCAGCTCATTTTCTAGCGGGTTTAGCACAGATACGCAGTATTTT	CASSSFSSGFSTDTQYF
TRBV7-9	TRBJ1-2	.	TGTGCCAGCGAGGGCACCTTGAACTATGGCTACACCTTC	CASEGTLNYGYTF
TRBV28	TRBJ1-6	.	TGTGCCAGCAGTTTTTCACAGCTATTACCCCTCCACTTT	CASSFSQLLPLHF
TRBV9	TRBJ2-5	TRBD2	TGTGCCAGCAGCGTATTGGACGCCCTGGGGGGGCAAGAGACCCAGTACTTC	CASSVLDALGGQETQYF
TRBV7-9	TRBJ1-1	TRBD1	TGTGCCAGCAGCATCGGACAGGAGAACACTGAAGCTTTCTTT	CASSIGQENTEAFF
TRBV7-6	TRBJ1-3	.	TGTGCCAGCAGCTTAGGCGTGTGGAGCTCTGGAAACACCATATATTTT	CASSLGVWSSGNTIYF
TRBV5-1	TRBJ2-7	TRBD1	TGCGCCAGCAGCTCCGGGACAGGGGACTACGAGCAGTACTTC	CASSSGTGDYEQYF
TRBV7-6	TRBJ2-7	.	TGTGCCAGCAGCGGGTCGGGGAGGCACGAGCAGTACTTC	CASSGSGRHEQYF
TRBV13	TRBJ1-1	.	TGTGCCAGCAGCTTAATGCTAGTGGCAGGAGGTGAAGCTTTCTTT	CASSLMLVAGGEAFF
TRBV2	TRBJ2-1	.	TGTGCCAGCAGGCCCGAAGCAAGGGGCGGTGAGCAGTTCTTC	CASRPEARGGEQFF